Listed here are 6 T cell receptor beta chains from one sample, sequenced in a study of cytomegalovirus exposure and HLA in healthy donors. Vbeta (60) and Jbeta (13) primers were used in the PCR. Repertoires were generated with immunoSEQ multiplex PCR, while TCRdb's copy carries only in-frame clones and drops some. Of hundreds of thousands of clones in the sample, roughly 80% were seen once. The sample consisted of PBMCs. The receptors were sampled from a man aged 30-40 years in good health and CMV-seronegative.

The J gene is TRBJ2-7, the V gene TRBV14; 8 nucleotides line up with TRBD1. There are 15 residues in the CDR3. Germline lookup yields CDR1 SGHDN and CDR2 FVKESK. Trimming at V came to 4 bases and at J to 4 bases, leaving 9 bases not matched to a gene. CDR3 coding DNA: TGTGCCAGCAGCCCCCAACAGGGGGAGAGATACGAGCAGTACTTC. Translated, it gives CASSPQQGERYEQYF.

As regards this clone: Other DNA sequences within the sample encode an identical CDR3. The J gene is TRBJ2-7, the V gene TRBV7-8; 7 positions match TRBD1. Trimming took 6 bases from V and 5 from J; bases not matched to a gene: 19. In germline, CDR1 is SGHVS, CDR2 FQNEAQ. The CDR3 length is 17 residues. CDR3 protein: CASSPTLTGTVFHEQYF. Written as DNA, the CDR3 is TGTGCCAGCAGTCCCACCTTAACCGGGACAGTTTTCCACGAGCAGTACTTC.

V is TRBV6-1 and J is TRBJ1-1; a weak D match, TRBD1 (5 bases). CDR1 and CDR2 from the germline V gene are MNHNS and SASEGT. The CDR3 totals 15 residues. The V and J ends lost 2 bases and 1 base respectively, with 11 bases between them. CDR3 sequence (DNA): TGTGCCAGCAGTGAAACTCAGGGAAGGAACACTGAAGCTTTCTTT. Amino acids: CASSETQGRNTEAFF.

This clone was recorded a few times. The gene calls are TRBV9 and TRBJ2-3; 7 bases fit TRBD2. V gave up 2 bases and J gave up 0 bases; unmatched junction bases: 12. Germline values: CDR1 SGDLS, CDR2 YYNGEE. CDR3 length: 18 residues. Here the CDR3 DNA reads TGTGCCAGCAGCGTTACGTTGGGGTGGGGGGGGAGCACAGATACGCAGTATTTT. Amino acids: CASSVTLGWGGSTDTQYF.

The V call is TRBV4-1, the J call TRBJ2-1; 7 nucleotides align to TRBD2. This CDR3 region has 16 residues. Germline values: CDR1 MGHRA, CDR2 YSYEKL. The V segment lost 4 bases and the J segment 4 bases; nucleotides outside the gene matches: 10. The CDR3 region has the DNA TGCGCCAGCAGCCGAGCGACTAGCCTTTCGTACAATGAGCAGTTCTTC. This encodes CASSRATSLSYNEQFF.

The sample holds a few counts of this clone. Other DNA sequences in the sample encode the same CDR3. The rearrangement joins TRBV6-5 to TRBJ1-1; D is undetermined. The V and J ends lost 0 bases and 1 base respectively, with 6 bases between them. CDR1 and CDR2 (germline): MNHEY, SVGAGI. The CDR3 is 14 amino acids. The CDR3 DNA reads TGTGCCAGCAGTTACTCGGGCCGGAACACTGAAGCTTTCTTT. It specifies CASSYSGRNTEAFF.